Shown below are 19 T cell receptor beta chains from a single sample sequenced in a study of vaccination effects on CD4 cells after COVID-19. When around 9 days of culture had elapsed, CD4+ T cells were isolated. The table came from immunoSEQ multiplex PCR; TCRdb's copy has only in-frame clones and leaves some out. Among approximately 47,000 clones listed, about 75% were seen once. No antigen is known for these receptors. Material: CD4+ T cells from PBMCs cultured without peptide, obtained before COVID-19 vaccination. The source is a human donor who had a prior SARS-CoV-2 infection.

With respect to this clone: Other DNA variants within this sample encode the same CDR3. This rearrangement joins TRBV30 to TRBJ1-3; the D is unclear. With 0 bases removed from V and 5 bases from J, the gap between germline ends came to 8 bases. This CDR3 has 13 residues. Per germline, CDR1 GTSNPN and CDR2 SVGIG (reference sequence). The CDR3 region has the DNA TGTGCCTGGAGTGTCTCAGGTAGAAACACCATATATTTT. Translation gives CAWSVSGRNTIYF.

V and J are TRBV20-1 and TRBJ2-3; D might be TRBD1 or TRBD2, each matching 6 bases. V shed 3 bases and J shed 1 base, with 8 bases lying between them. The CDR3 is 13 amino acids. Germline V CDR1 and CDR2: DFQATT, SNEGSKA (reference sequence). CDR3 nucleotides: TGCAGTGCTAGTGGGGGGCGCACAGATACGCAGTATTTT. Encoded protein: CSASGGRTDTQYF.

The chain uses TRBV19 and TRBJ2-1; tentatively, D is TRBD2 (5 bases). The V end was cut by 0 bases, the J end by 4 bases, with 13 bases between. This CDR3 region has 16 residues. Per germline, CDR1 LNHDA and CDR2 SQIVND (reference sequence). The DNA for the CDR3 is TGTGCCAGTAGTATAGATCGGCTAGCCCCTTACAATGAGCAGTTCTTC. This translates into CASSIDRLAPYNEQFF.

The V gene is TRBV3-1 (or the pseudogene TRBV3-2), the J gene TRBJ2-7; perhaps TRBD1 as D (6 bases). Looked up from germline, CDR1 is LGHDT and CDR2 is YNNKEL (reference sequence). V was clipped by 5 bases and J by 3 bases, with 17 bases between them. This CDR3 region has 15 residues. CDR3 sequence: CASSVARTVLYEQYF. DNA for the CDR3: TGTGCCAGCAGCGTAGCGCGGACAGTCCTCTACGAGCAGTACTTC.

This rearrangement joins TRBV28 to TRBJ2-5; the D is unclear. The germline gives CDR1 MDHEN, CDR2 SYDVKM. There are 12 residues in the CDR3. Trimming shortened V by 0 bases and J by 6 bases, and 5 bases separated the two germline ends. This chain's CDR3 is CASSLWGKTQYF. DNA of the CDR3: TGTGCCAGCAGTTTATGGGGAAAGACCCAGTACTTC. Drawing the rest from reference TRBV28 and TRBJ2-5, the complete variable domain is DVKVTQSSRYLVKRTGEKVFLECVQDMDHENMFWYRQDPGLGLRLIYFSYDVKMKEKGDIPEGYSVSREKKERFSLILESASTNQTSMYLCASSLWGKTQYFGPGTRLLVL.

This clone is medium-sized. The chain is built from TRBV7-3 and TRBJ1-2; TRBD1 agrees at 8 bases. Trimming cost V 5 bases and J 4 bases; bases outside gene matches: 3. This CDR3 is 13 amino acids long. Germline CDR1 SGHTA, CDR2 FQGTGA. CDR3 DNA: TGTGCCAGCAGCCCCACAGGGGGCTATGGCTACACCTTC. Its translation is CASSPTGGYGYTF.

The chain joins TRBV4-3 to TRBJ1-3; D perhaps matches TRBD1 (5 bases). Germline CDR1 is LGHNA and CDR2 is YSLEER. This CDR3 has 17 residues. The ends were cut back, 0 bases at V and 3 bases at J, with 15 bases in the middle. The CDR3 coding sequence is TGCGCCAGCAGCCAAGAGACGGGGACCTACCTTGGAAACACCATATATTTT. The encoded protein is CASSQETGTYLGNTIYF.

V is TRBV6-5 and J is TRBJ1-1; 7 bases are shared with TRBD1. Germline CDR1 and CDR2: MNHEY and SVGAGI. The CDR3 is made up of 15 amino acids. V shed 7 bases and J 3 bases; nucleotides not matched to a gene: 11. CDR3 coding DNA: TGTGCCAGCAAACCAGCAGGGGGAATTGACACTGAAGCTTTCTTT. As protein: CASKPAGGIDTEAFF.

The chain has TRBV14 and TRBJ2-2; TRBD2 might be the D (6 bases). V shed 4 bases and J shed 0 bases, with 15 bases lying between them. Germline assignment: CDR1 SGHDN and CDR2 FVKESK. This CDR3 has 17 residues. The CDR3, as DNA: TGTGCCAGCAGCCTCAGAACCGGGACTTCGAACACCGGGGAGCTGTTTTTT. Amino acid sequence: CASSLRTGTSNTGELFF.

The V and J genes are TRBV11-3 and TRBJ1-1; a weak D match, TRBD1 (6 bases). Germline assignment: CDR1 SGHNT and CDR2 YENEEA. V dropped 5 bases and J dropped 4 bases, with 20 bases sitting between them. This CDR3 is 16 amino acids long. This CDR3 is CASSPGVAQGGTEAFF. CDR3 bases: TGTGCCAGCAGCCCGGGGGTGGCACAGGGAGGCACTGAAGCTTTCTTT.

The chain employs TRBV5-1 and TRBJ2-3; D not resolved. The CDR3 covers 14 residues. Trimming took 4 bases from V and 1 from J, leaving 10 bases between them. Germline values: CDR1 SGHRS, CDR2 YFSETQ. The CDR3 coding sequence is TGCGCCAGCAGCGTTCGCGCGGGCACAGATACGCAGTATTTT. It encodes CASSVRAGTDTQYF.

This chain connects TRBV19 to TRBJ1-2, with 10 positions matching TRBD1. Losses at the gene ends were 10 bases for V and 1 base for J; bases not matched to a gene: 6. The germline V gene encodes CDR1 LNHDA and CDR2 SQIVND (reference sequence). The CDR3 is 14 residues long. Written as DNA, the CDR3 is TGTGCCACCTTGGACAGGGGGTTTAACTATGGCTACACCTTC. Amino acids: CATLDRGFNYGYTF.

V usage is TRBV11-3 and J usage is TRBJ2-7; D perhaps matches TRBD1 (6 bases). Germline CDR1 SGHNT, CDR2 YENEEA. The germline V and J ends were trimmed by 5 bases and 6 bases, with 14 bases remaining between them. This CDR3 contains 13 residues. CDR3 sequence reads: CASSLPGVGEQYF. CDR3 sequence (DNA): TGTGCCAGCAGCCTACCAGGGGTGGGCGAGCAGTACTTC.

The chain uses TRBV7-2 and TRBJ2-2, with D perhaps matching TRBD2 (7 bases). The CDR3 sequence is 18 residues long. From germline, CDR1 is SGHTA and CDR2 FQGNSA. V gave up 1 base and J gave up 5 bases, with 20 bases separating them. CDR3 amino acids: CASSLGSGAGATTGELFF. CDR3 sequence (DNA): TGTGCCAGCAGCTTAGGTTCTGGGGCGGGGGCGACTACCGGGGAGCTGTTTTTT.

This chain uses TRBV7-9 with TRBJ1-1; tentative D call: TRBD1 (5 bases). The germline CDR1 and CDR2 sequences are SEHNR and FQNEAQ (reference sequence). The V end lost 1 base, the J end lost 4 bases, and 10 bases lay between the germline ends. The length of the CDR3 is 14 residues. CDR3 protein: CASSLGGVGTEAFF. Written as DNA, the CDR3 is TGTGCCAGCAGCTTAGGAGGGGTCGGCACTGAAGCTTTCTTT.

In its sample, this clone was seen a few times. V is TRBV28 and J is TRBJ1-5; TRBD1 is a possible D gene (6 bases). Germline values: CDR1 MDHEN, CDR2 SYDVKM. The V gene lost 4 bases and the J gene lost 2 bases, with 9 bases spanning the gap. This CDR3 is 14 amino acids long. In DNA, the CDR3 is TGTGCCAGCAGTTCGAGGGGGGGCAATCAGCCCCAGCATTTT. The encoded protein is CASSSRGGNQPQHF.

The chain uses TRBV27 and TRBJ1-3, with a possible D match to TRBD1 (5 bases). V gave up 6 bases and J gave up 0 bases, with 12 bases separating them. Per germline, CDR1 MNHEY and CDR2 SMNVEV (reference sequence). There are 15 residues in the CDR3. In nucleotides, the CDR3 is TGTGCCAGCAGGTCAGGGCTGGGCTCTGGAAACACCATATATTTT. It is translated as CASRSGLGSGNTIYF.

This clone came up a few times. The V call is TRBV7-2, the J call TRBJ1-2; 7 bases agree with TRBD1. Trimming took 5 bases from V and 5 from J; bases not matched to a gene: 8. CDR1 SGHTA and CDR2 FQGNSA come from the germline V gene. The CDR3 is 14 amino acids. The CDR3 sequence: CASSPQTGSYGYTF. DNA of the CDR3: TGTGCCAGCAGCCCACAGACAGGGAGTTATGGCTACACCTTC.

This chain links TRBV6-6 with TRBJ1-1; no firm D call. Germline V gene lookup returns CDR1 MNHNY and CDR2 SVGAGI (reference sequence). V gave up 5 bases and J gave up 0 bases, with 7 bases separating them. The CDR3 contains 13 residues. CDR3 amino acids: CASSTQMNTEAFF. The CDR3, as DNA: TGTGCCAGCAGTACCCAGATGAACACTGAAGCTTTCTTT.